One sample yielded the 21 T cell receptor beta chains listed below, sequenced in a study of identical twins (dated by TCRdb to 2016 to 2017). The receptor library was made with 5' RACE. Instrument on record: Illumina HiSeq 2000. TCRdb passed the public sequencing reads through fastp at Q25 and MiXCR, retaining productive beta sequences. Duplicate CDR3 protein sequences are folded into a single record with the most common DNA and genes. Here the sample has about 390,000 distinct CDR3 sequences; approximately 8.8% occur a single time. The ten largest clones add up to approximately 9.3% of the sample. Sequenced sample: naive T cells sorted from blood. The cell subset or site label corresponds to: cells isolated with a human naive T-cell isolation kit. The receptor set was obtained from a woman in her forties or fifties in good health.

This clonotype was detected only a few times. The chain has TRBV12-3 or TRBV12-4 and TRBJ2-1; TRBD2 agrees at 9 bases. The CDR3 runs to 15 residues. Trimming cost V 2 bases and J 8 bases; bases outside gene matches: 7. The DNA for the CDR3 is TGTGCCAGCAGTTTAAGTCTAGCGGGGAGTGATGAGCAGTTCTTC. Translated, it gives CASSLSLAGSDEQFF.

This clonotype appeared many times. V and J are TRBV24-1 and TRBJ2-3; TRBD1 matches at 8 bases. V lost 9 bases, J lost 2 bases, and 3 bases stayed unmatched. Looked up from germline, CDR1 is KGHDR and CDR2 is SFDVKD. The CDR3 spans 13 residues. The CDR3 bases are TGTGCCACCGGACAGGGCTCCACAGATACGCAGTATTTT. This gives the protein CATGQGSTDTQYF.

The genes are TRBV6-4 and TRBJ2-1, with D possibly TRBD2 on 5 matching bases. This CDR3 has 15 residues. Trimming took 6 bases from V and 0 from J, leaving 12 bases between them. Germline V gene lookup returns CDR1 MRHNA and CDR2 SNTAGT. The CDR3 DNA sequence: TGTGCCAGCAGCACTGGACTCAGCTCCTACAATGAGCAGTTCTTC. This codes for CASSTGLSSYNEQFF.

The CDR3 sequence is CASSEVQGARTGELFF. DNA for the CDR3: TGTGCCAGCAGTGAAGTCCAGGGGGCGCGCACCGGGGAGCTGTTTTTT. The genes are TRBV6-1 and TRBJ2-2, with 8 nucleotides matching TRBD1. CDR1 is MNHNS, CDR2 SASEGT, per germline. The CDR3 covers 16 residues. V was clipped by 1 base and J by 4 bases; unmatched bases: 5.

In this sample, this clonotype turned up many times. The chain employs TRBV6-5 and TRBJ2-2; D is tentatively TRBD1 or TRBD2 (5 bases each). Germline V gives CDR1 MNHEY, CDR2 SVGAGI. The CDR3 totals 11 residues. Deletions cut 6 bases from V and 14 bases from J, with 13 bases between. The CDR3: CASSGASGLFF. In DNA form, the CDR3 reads TGTGCCAGCAGCGGGGCGTCCGGTCTGTTTTTT.

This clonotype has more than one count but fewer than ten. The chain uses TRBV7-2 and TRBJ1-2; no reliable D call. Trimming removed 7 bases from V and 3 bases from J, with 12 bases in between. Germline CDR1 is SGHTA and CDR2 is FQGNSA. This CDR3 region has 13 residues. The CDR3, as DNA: TGTGCCAGCACCCCGCGGGGTGACTATGGCTACACCTTC. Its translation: CASTPRGDYGYTF.

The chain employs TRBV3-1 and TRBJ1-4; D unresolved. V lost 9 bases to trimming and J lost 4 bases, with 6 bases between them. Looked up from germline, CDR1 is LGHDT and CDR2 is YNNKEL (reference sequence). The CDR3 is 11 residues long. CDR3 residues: CASTGNEKLFF. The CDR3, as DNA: TGTGCCAGTACGGGTAATGAAAAACTGTTTTTT.

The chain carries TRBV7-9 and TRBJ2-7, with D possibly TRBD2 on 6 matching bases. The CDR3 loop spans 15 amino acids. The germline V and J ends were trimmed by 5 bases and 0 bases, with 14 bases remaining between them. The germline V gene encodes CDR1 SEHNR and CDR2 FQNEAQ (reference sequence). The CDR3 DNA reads TGTGCCAGCAGCCCAAGGGACTGGAACTCCTACGAGCAGTACGTC. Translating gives CASSPRDWNSYEQYV.

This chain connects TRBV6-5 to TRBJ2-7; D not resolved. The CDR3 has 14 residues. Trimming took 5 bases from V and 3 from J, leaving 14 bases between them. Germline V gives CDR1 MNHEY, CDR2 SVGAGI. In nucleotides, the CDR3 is TGTGCCAGCAGTGCGAGTCCTGGCGGCTACGAGCAGTACGTC. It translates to CASSASPGGYEQYV.

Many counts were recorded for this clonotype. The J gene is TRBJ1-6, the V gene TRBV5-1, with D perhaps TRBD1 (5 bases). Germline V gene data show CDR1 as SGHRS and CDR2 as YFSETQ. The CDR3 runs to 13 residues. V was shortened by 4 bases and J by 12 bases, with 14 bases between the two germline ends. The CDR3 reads CASSRIGDQPLHF. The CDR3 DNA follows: TGCGCCAGCAGCCGAATTGGGGACCAACCCCTCCACTTT.

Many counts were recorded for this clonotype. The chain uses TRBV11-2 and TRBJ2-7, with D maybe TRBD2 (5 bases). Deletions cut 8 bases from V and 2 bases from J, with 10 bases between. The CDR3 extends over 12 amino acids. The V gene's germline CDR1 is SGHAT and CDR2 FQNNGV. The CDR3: CASRGDAYEQYF. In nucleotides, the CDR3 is TGTGCCAGCCGGGGAGATGCCTACGAGCAGTACTTC.

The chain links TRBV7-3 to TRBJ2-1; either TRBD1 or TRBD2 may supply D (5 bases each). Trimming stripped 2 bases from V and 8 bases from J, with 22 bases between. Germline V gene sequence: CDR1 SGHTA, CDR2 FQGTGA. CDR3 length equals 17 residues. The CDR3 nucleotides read TGTGCCAGCAGCTTAGGTAGGGGACCGCCCTTGTTGGATGAGCAGTTCTTC. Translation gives CASSLGRGPPLLDEQFF. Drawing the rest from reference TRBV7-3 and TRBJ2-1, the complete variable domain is GAGVSQTPSNKVTEKGKYVELRCDPISGHTALYWYRQSLGQGPEFLIYFQGTGAADDSGLPNDRFFAVRPEGSVSTLKIQRTERGDSAVYLCASSLGRGPPLLDEQFFGPGTRLTVL.

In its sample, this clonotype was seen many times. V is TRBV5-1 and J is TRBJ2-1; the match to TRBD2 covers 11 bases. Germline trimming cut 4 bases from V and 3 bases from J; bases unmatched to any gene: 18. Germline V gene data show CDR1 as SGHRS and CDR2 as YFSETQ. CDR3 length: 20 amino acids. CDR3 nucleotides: TGCGCCAGCAGCCAAGGGGGCACCACCAGACTAGCGGGGAACTACAATGAGCAGTTCTTC. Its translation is CASSQGGTTRLAGNYNEQFF.

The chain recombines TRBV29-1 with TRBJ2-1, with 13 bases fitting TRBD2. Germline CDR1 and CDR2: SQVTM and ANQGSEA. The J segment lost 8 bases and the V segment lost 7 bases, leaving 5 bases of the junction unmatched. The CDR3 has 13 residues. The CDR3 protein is CSAGLAGDDEQFF. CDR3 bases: TGCAGCGCCGGACTAGCGGGAGACGATGAGCAGTTCTTC.

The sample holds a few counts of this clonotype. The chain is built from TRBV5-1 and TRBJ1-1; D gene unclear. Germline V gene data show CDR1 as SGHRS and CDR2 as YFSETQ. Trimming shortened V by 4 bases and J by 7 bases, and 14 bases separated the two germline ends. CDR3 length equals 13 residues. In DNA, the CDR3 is TGCGCCAGCAGCAACCCCGATTCCGTTGAAGCTTTCTTT. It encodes CASSNPDSVEAFF.

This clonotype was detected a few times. CDR3 nucleotide sequence: TGTGCCAGCAGCCAAGTTGTAGGAACCTCCTATGGCTACACCTTC. It codes for CASSQVVGTSYGYTF. The chain is built from TRBV3-1 and TRBJ1-2; D is undetermined. The germline V gene encodes CDR1 LGHDT and CDR2 YNNKEL (reference sequence). CDR3 length equals 15 residues. V lost 1 base and J lost 4, with 13 bases in between.

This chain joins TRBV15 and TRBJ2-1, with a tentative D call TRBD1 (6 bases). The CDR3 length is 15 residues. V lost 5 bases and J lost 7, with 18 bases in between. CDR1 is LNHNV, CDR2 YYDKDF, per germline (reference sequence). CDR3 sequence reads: CATSPGRGLANEQFF. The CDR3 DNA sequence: TGTGCCACCAGCCCAGGCAGGGGTCTGGCAAATGAGCAGTTCTTC.

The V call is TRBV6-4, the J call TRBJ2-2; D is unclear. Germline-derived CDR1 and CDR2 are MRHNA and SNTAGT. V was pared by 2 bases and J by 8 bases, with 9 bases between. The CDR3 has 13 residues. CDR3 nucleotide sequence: TGTGCCAGCAGTGACCAGGCTTCGGGGGAGCTGTTTTTT. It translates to CASSDQASGELFF.

The CDR3 spells CASTPGQLNTGELFF. The CDR3 DNA follows: TGTGCCAGCACGCCGGGACAACTGAACACCGGGGAGCTGTTTTTT. This sequence joins TRBV3-1 and TRBJ2-2; D possibly corresponds to TRBD1 (6 bases). Germline V gene sequence: CDR1 LGHDT, CDR2 YNNKEL (reference sequence). Trimming took off 7 bases at V and 1 base at J, with 13 bases between the two ends. The CDR3 covers 15 residues.

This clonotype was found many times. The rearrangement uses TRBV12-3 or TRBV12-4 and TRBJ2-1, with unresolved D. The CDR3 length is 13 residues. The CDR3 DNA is TGTGGGACCGCATCATCCTCCTACAATGAGCAGTTCTTC. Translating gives CGTASSSYNEQFF.

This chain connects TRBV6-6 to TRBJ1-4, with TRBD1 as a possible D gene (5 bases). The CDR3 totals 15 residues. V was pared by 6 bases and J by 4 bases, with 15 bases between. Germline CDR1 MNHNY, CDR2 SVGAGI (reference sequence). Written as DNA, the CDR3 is TGTGCCAGCAGCCCCGCAGGGACCTTTAATGAAAAACTGTTTTTT. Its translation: CASSPAGTFNEKLFF.